This entry concerns a single TCR beta chain. The data originate from a study of blood T cell repertoires in COVID-19. This CDR3 has 12 residues. From germline, CDR1 is LNHDA and CDR2 SQIVND (reference sequence). V lost 8 bases, J lost 4 bases, and 11 bases lay in between. All enrollees were roughly 18 to 89 years old and from fewer than 25 US areas. The recovered donors of Cohort 3 showed two negative PCRs, clearance, or symptom resolution. TCRdb's copy holds only in-frame clones and misses some; the assay was immunoSEQ multiplex PCR. The sample holds approximately 190,000 clones, about 80% seen once. The chain employs TRBV19 and TRBJ1-2; maybe TRBD1 (6 bases). The sequence came from a man aged 35-49 years who had recovered from COVID-19. The source material was PBMCs or T cells enriched from blood (not recorded which). The CDR3 is CASHRGAYGYTF. DNA of the CDR3: TGTGCCAGTCATCGGGGGGCCTATGGCTACACCTTC.